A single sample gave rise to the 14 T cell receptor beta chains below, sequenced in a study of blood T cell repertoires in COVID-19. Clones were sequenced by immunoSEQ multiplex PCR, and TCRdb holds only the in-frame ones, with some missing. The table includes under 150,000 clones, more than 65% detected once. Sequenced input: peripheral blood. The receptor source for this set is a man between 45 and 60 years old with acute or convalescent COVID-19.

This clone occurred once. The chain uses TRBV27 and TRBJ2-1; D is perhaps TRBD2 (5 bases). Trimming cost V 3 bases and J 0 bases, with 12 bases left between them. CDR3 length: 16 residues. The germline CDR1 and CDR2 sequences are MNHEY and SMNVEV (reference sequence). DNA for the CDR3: TGTGCCAGCAGTTTTTCTCTGGGGAGCTCCTACAATGAGCAGTTCTTC. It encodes CASSFSLGSSYNEQFF.

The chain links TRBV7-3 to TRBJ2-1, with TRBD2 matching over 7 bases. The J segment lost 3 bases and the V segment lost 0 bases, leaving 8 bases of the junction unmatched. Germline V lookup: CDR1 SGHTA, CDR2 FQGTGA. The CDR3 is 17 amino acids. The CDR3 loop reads CASSLTPTSPDYNEQFF. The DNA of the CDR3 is TGTGCCAGCAGCTTAACCCCGACTAGCCCAGACTACAATGAGCAGTTCTTC.

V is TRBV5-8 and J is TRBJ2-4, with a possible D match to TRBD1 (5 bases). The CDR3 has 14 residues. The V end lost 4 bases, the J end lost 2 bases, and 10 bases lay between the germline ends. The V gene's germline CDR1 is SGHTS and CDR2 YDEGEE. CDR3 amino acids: CASSRSGTKNIQYF. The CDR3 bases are TGTGCCAGCAGCCGGTCAGGGACCAAAAACATTCAGTACTTC.

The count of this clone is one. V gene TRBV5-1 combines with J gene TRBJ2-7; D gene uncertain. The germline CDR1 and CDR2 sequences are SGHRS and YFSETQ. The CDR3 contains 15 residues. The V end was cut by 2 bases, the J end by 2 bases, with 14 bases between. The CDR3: CASSFYTERTYEQYF. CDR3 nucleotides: TGCGCCAGCAGCTTCTACACGGAGAGGACCTACGAGCAGTACTTC. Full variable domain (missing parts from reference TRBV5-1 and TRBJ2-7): KAGVTQTPRYLIKTRGQQVTLSCSPISGHRSVSWYQQTPGQGLQFLFEYFSETQRNKGNFPGRFSGRQFSNSRSEMNVSTLELGDSALYLCASSFYTERTYEQYFGPGTRLTVT.

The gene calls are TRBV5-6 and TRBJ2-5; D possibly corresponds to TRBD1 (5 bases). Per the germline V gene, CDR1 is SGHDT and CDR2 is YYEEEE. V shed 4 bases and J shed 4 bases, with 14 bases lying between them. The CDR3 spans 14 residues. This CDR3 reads CASSRPRVGETQYF. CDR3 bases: TGTGCCAGCAGCCGCCCCAGGGTTGGAGAGACCCAGTACTTC.

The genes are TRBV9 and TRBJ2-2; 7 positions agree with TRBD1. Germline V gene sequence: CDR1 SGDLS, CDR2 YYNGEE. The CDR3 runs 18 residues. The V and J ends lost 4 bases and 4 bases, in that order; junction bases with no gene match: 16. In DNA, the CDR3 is TGTGCCAGCAGCTTTCAAGATACAGGGGCGCCCGGCACCGGGGAGCTGTTTTTT. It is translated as CASSFQDTGAPGTGELFF.

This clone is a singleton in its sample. The CDR3 here is CASSSGQGLTTEAFF. In DNA form, the CDR3 reads TGTGCCAGCAGCTCGGGACAGGGTCTTACCACTGAAGCTTTCTTT. V gene TRBV9 combines with J gene TRBJ1-1, with 9 bases identical to TRBD1. J lost 4 bases, V lost 4 bases, and 8 bases had no gene match. The CDR3 runs 15 residues. The germline V gene has CDR1 SGDLS and CDR2 YYNGEE.

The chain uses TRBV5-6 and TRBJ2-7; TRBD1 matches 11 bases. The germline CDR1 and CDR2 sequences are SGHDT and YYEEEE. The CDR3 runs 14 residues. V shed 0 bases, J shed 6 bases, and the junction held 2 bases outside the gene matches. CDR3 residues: CASSLGTGGFEQYF. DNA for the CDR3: TGTGCCAGCAGCTTGGGGACAGGGGGCTTCGAGCAGTACTTC.

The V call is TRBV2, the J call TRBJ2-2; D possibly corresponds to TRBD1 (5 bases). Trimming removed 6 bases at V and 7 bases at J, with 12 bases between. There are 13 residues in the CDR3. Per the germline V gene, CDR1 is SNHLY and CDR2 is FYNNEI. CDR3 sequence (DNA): TGTGCCAGCAGACCGGACAATATCGGGGAGCTGTTTTTT. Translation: CASRPDNIGELFF.

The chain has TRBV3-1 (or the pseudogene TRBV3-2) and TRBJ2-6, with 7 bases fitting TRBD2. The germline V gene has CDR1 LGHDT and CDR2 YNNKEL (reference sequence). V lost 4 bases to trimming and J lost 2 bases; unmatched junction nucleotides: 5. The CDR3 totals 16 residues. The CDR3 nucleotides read TGTGCCAGCAGCCCCGGCCGGGGGGCTGGGGCCAACGTCCTGACTTTC. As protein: CASSPGRGAGANVLTF.

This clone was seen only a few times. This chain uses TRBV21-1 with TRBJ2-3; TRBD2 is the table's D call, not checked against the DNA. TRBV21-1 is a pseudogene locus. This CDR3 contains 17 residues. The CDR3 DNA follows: TGTGCCAGCAGCAAAGGATCGGAGGGCTTATACACAGATACGCAGTATTTT. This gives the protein CASSKGSEGLYTDTQYF.

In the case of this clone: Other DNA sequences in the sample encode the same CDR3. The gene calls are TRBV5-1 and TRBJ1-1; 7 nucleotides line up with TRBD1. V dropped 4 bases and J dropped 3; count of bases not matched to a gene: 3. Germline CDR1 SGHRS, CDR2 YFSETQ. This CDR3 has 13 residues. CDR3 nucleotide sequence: TGCGCCAGCAGCACCCAGGGGGACACTGAAGCTTTCTTT. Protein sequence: CASSTQGDTEAFF.

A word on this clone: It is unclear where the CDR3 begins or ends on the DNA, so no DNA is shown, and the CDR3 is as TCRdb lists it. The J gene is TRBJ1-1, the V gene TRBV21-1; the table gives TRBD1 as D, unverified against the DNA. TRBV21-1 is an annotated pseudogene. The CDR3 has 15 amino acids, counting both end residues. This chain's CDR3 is CASSKFGQGNTEAFF.

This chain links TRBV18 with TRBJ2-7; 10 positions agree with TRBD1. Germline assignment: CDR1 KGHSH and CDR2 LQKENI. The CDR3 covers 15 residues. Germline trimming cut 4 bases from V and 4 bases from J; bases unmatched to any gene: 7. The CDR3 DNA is TGTGCCAGCTCACTACAGACAGGGGGCTATTACGAGCAGTACTTC. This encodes CASSLQTGGYYEQYF.